This T cell receptor (beta chain) was sequenced in a study of Ad26.COV2.S vaccination and SARS-CoV-2 variants. Study information: The vaccine Ad26.COV2.S was put into the muscle once, or twice with 56 days between.

In regard to this clone: Its antigen is not identified.

Broader study findings: Breadth measured for non-spike TCRs was similar across vaccine and placebo recipients.

Some clones are missing from TCRdb's copy, which holds only in-frame ones; the method was immunoSEQ multiplex PCR. The top ten hold roughly a tenth of the sample, which has 300,000 to 350,000 clones, around 88% seen once. Treatment defined: roughly 18 received Ad26.COV2.S at low or high dose, single or two shots; several received placebo; per-sample allocation not given. The samples were gathered on day 63 after the first injection of vaccine or placebo. This TCR was recovered from a person aged 18-65 years who received the Ad26.COV2.S COVID-19 vaccine or a placebo. Here the sequenced sample was peripheral blood, taken in a trial of Ad26.COV2.S vaccine versus placebo.

The CDR3 DNA is TGTGCCAGCAGCTTAATGAGGGGACCGAACACCGGGGAGCTGTTTTTT. This encodes CASSLMRGPNTGELFF. The rearrangement links TRBV11-2 to TRBJ2-2, with D perhaps TRBD1 or TRBD2 (5 bases each). The CDR3 spans 16 residues. V lost 2 bases and J lost 0, with 10 bases in between. Germline CDR1 SGHAT, CDR2 FQNNGV.